The entry below describes one T cell receptor (beta chain). Its antigen is unknown. The junction departs from the called germline gene at one end, perhaps through a read error. This sample was included in a study of T cells in Graves' hyperthyroidism and ophthalmopathy. Overall study findings and caveats: Most thyroid-expanded clonotypes above 0.001 were also found in blood.

Germline V gene data show CDR1 as SGHVS and CDR2 as FQNEAQ. This CDR3 has 14 residues. Amplified regions were TCR beta CDR3 sequences from RNA transcripts. TCR CDR3 underwent first-round RT-PCR with the HTBI primer set. One entry per CDR3 protein, called by TCRdb with MiXCR from the multiplex PCR reads. This sample has 560,000 or so distinct CDR3 sequences; 46% occur once, and the top ten carry roughly 8.2%. The chain recombines TRBV7-8 with TRBJ2-7, with 9 bases identical to TRBD1. This clonotype originated in a woman aged 18-29 years with Graves' hyperthyroidism. The source material was peripheral blood or thyroid tissue (not recorded which). The CDR3 DNA reads TGTGCCAGCAGCGCCAGGGACAGGGCCTACGAGCAGTGCTTC. Protein: CASSARDRAYEQCF. The complete variable domain, with remaining parts taken from reference TRBV7-8 and TRBJ2-7, reads GAGVSQSPRYKVAKRGQDVALRCDPISGHVSLFWYQQALGQGPEFLTYFQNEAQLDKSGLPSDRFFAERPEGSVSTLKIQRTQQEDSAVYLCASSARDRAYEQCFGPGTRLTVT.